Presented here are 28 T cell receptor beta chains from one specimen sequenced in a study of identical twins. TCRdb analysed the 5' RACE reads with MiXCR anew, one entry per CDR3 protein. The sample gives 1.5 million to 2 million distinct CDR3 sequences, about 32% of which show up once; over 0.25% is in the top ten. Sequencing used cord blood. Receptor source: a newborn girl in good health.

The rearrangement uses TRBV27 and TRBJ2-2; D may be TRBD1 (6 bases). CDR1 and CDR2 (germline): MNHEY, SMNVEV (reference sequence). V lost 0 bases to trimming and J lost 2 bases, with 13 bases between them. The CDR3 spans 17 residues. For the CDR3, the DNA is TGTGCCAGCAGTTTATCCACAGGGAACCCAAACACCGGGGAGCTGTTTTTT. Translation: CASSLSTGNPNTGELFF.

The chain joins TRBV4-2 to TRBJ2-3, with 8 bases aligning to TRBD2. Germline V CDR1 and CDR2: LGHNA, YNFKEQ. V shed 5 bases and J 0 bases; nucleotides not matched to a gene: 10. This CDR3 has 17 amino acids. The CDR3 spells CASSIPGGRLSTDTQYF. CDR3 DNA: TGTGCCAGCAGCATTCCGGGGGGGCGTCTGAGCACAGATACGCAGTATTTT.

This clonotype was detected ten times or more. CDR3 nucleotides: TGCGCCAGCAGCTTCGAACCCCTGAACGAGCAGTACTTC. Encoded protein: CASSFEPLNEQYF. The rearrangement links TRBV5-1 to TRBJ2-7; D unclear. This CDR3 region has 13 residues. Germline CDR1 reads SGHRS; CDR2 reads YFSETQ. V lost 2 bases, J lost 5 bases, and 11 bases lay in between.

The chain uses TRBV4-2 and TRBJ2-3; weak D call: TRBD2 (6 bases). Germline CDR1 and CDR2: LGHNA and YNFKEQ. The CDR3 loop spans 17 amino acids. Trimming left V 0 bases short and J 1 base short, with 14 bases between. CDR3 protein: CASSQDGAGRGTDTQYF. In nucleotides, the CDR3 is TGTGCCAGCAGCCAAGACGGCGCGGGAAGGGGCACAGATACGCAGTATTTT.

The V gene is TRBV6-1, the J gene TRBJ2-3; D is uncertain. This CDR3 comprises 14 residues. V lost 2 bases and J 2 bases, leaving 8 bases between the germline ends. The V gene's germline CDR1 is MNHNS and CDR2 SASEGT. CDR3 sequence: CASSERQFTDTQYF. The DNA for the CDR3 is TGTGCCAGCAGTGAAAGACAATTCACAGATACGCAGTATTTT.

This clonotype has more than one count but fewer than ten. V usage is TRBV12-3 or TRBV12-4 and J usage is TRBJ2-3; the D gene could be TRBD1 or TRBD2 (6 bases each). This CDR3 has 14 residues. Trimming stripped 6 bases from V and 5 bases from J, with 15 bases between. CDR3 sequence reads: CASSYRGQQDTQYF. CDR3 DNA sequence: TGTGCCAGCAGCTACCGGGGGCAGCAAGATACGCAGTATTTT.

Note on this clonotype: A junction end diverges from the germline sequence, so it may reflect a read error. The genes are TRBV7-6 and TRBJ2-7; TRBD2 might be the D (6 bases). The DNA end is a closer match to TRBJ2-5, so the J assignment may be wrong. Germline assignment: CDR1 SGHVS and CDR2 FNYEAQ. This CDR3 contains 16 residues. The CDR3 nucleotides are TGTGTCAGCAGCTTAGGCGGGACGAGACACTTAGAGACCCAGTACTTC. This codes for CVSSLGGTRHLETQYF.

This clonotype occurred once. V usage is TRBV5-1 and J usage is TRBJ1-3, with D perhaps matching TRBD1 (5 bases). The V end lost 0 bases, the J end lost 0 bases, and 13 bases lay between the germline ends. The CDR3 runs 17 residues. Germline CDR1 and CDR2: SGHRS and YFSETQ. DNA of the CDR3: TGCGCCAGCAGCTTGGAAACGGGACTTCTCTCTGGAAACACCATATATTTT. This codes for CASSLETGLLSGNTIYF.

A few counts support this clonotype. The CDR3 sequence: CASSLVVAGAETQYF. CDR3 in DNA: TGTGCCAGCAGCTTAGTTGTAGCGGGAGCGGAGACCCAGTACTTC. V and J are TRBV7-9 and TRBJ2-5, with 9 bases aligning to TRBD2. V lost 1 base, J lost 5 bases, and 5 bases stayed unmatched. CDR1 is SEHNR, CDR2 FQNEAQ, per germline (reference sequence). This CDR3 comprises 15 residues. Based on the CDR3 plus reference TRBV7-9 and TRBJ2-5, the full variable domain is DTGVSQNPRHKITKRGQNVTFRCDPISEHNRLYWYRQTLGQGPEFLTYFQNEAQLEKSRLLSDRFSAERPKGSFSTLEIQRTEQGDSAMYLCASSLVVAGAETQYFGPGTRLLVL.

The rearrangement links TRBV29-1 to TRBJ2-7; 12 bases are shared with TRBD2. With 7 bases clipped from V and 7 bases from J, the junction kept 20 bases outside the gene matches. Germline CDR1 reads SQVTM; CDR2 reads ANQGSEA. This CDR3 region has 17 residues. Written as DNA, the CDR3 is TGCAGCGCGCGGGGACTAGCGGGTCTCCGCTCCTACAATGAGCAGTACTTC. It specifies CSARGLAGLRSYNEQYF.

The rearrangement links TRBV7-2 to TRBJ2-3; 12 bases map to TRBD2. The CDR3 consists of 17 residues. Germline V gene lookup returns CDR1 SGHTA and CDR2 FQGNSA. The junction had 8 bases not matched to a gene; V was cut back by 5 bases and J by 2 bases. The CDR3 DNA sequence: TGTGCCAGCAGCCTAAGACTAGCGGGGGCCTTCACAGATACGCAGTATTTT. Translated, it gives CASSLRLAGAFTDTQYF.

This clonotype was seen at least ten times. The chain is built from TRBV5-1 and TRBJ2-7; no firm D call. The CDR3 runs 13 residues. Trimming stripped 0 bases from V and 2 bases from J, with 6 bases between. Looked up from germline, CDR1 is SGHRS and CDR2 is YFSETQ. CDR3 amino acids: CASSLESTYEQYF. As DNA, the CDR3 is TGCGCCAGCAGCTTGGAGTCAACCTACGAGCAGTACTTC.

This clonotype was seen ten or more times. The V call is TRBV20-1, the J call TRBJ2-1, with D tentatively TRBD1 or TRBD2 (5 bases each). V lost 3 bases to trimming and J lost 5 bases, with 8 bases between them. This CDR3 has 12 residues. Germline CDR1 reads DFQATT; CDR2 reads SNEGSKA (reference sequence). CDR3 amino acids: CSASRGDNEQFF. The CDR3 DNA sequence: TGCAGTGCTAGTAGAGGGGACAATGAGCAGTTCTTC.

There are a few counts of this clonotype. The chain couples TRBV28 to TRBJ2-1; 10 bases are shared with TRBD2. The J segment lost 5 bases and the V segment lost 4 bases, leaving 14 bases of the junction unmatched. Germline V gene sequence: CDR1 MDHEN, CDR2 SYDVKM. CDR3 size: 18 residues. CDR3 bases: TGTGCCAGCAGTTACCCGACAGTTCTAGCGGGAGTCGACAATGAGCAGTTCTTC. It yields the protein CASSYPTVLAGVDNEQFF.

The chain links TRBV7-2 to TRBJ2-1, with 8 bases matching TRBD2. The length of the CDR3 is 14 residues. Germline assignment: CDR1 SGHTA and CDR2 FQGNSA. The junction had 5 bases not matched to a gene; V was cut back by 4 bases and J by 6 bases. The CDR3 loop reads CASSYGLARNEQFF. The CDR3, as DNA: TGTGCCAGCAGCTACGGACTAGCCCGCAATGAGCAGTTCTTC.

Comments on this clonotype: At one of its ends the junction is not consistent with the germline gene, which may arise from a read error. The CDR3, as DNA: TGTGCTAGCAGCTTAGATGGGGGAGCGGGTAATGAGCAGTTCTTC. This translates into CASSLDGGAGNEQFF. This sequence joins TRBV7-7 and TRBJ2-1, with TRBD2 as a possible D gene (6 bases). The germline V gene encodes CDR1 SSHAT and CDR2 FNYEAQ (reference sequence). CDR3 length: 15 amino acids.

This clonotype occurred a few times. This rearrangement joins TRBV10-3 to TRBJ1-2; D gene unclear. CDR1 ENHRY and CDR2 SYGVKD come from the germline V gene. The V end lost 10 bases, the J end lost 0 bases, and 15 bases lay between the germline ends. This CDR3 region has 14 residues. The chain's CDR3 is CATFYSTPNYGYTF. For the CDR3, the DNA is TGTGCCACCTTTTACAGTACCCCTAACTATGGCTACACCTTC.

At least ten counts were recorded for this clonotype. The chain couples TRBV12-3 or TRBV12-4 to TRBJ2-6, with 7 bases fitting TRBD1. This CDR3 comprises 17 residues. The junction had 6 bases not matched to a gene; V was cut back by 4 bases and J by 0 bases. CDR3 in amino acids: CASSSGQSFSGANVLTF. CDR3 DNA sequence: TGTGCCAGCAGTTCGGGACAGTCCTTCTCTGGGGCCAACGTCCTGACTTTC.

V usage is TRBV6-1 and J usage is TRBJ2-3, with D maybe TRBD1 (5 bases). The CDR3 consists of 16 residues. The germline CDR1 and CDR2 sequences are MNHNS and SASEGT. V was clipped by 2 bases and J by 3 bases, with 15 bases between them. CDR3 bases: TGTGCCAGCAGTGAACCGTTCCGGACAAGGACAGATACGCAGTATTTT. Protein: CASSEPFRTRTDTQYF.

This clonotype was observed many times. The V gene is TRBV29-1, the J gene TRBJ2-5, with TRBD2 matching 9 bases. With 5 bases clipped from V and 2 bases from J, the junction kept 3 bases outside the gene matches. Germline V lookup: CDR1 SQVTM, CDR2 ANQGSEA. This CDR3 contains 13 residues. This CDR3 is CSVRLAVQETQYF. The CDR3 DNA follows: TGCAGCGTTCGACTAGCGGTACAAGAGACCCAGTACTTC.

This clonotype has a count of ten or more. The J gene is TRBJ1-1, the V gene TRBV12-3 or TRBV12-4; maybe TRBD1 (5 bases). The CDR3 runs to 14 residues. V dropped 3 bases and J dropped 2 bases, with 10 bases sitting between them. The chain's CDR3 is CASSFAGSNTEAFF. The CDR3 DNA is TGTGCCAGCAGTTTTGCAGGGAGCAACACTGAAGCTTTCTTT.

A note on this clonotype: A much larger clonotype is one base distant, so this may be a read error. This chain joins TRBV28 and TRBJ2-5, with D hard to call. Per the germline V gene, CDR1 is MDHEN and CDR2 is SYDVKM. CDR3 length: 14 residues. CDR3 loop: CASSPVFDQGTQYF. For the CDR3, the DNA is TGTGCCAGCAGTCCGGTTTTTGATCAAGGGACCCAGTACTTC.

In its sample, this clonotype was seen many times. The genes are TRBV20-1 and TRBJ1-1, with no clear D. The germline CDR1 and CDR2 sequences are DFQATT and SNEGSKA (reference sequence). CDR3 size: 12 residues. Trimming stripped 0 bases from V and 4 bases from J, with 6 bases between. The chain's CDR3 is CSARDRGTEAFF. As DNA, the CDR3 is TGCAGTGCTAGAGATCGCGGCACTGAAGCTTTCTTT.

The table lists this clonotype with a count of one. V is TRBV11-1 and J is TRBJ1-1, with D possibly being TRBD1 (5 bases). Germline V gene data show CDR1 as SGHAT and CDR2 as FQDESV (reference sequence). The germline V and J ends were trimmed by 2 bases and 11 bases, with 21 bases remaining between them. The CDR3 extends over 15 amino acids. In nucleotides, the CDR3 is TGTGCCAGCAGCTTACAGGCCAACAGGTTGTCGTTTGCTTTCTTT. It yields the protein CASSLQANRLSFAFF.

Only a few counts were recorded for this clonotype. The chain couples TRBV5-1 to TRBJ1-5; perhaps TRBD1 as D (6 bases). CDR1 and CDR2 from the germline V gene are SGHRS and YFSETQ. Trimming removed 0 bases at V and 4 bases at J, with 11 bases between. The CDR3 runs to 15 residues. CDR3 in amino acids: CASSLVGGANQPQHF. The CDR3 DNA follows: TGCGCCAGCAGCTTGGTCGGGGGGGCGAATCAGCCCCAGCATTTT.

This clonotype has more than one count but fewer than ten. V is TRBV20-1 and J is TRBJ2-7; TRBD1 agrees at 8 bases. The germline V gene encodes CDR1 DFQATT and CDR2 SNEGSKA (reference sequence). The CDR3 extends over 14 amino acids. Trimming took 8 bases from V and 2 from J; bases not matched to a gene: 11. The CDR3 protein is CSPRRDRPPYEQYF. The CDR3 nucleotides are TGCAGTCCGAGGAGGGACAGGCCCCCCTACGAGCAGTACTTC.

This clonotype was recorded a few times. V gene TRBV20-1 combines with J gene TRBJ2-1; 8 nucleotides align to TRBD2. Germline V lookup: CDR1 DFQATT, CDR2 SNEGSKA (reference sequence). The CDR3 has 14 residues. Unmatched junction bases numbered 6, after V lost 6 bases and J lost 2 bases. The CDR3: CSAMSGSTYNEQFF. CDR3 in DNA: TGCAGTGCAATGAGCGGGAGCACCTACAATGAGCAGTTCTTC.

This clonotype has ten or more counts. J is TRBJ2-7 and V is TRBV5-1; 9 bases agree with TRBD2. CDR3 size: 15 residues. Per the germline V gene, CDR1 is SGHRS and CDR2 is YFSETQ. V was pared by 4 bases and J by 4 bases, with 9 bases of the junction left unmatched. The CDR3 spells CASSDSGRSLYEQYF. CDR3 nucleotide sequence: TGCGCCAGCAGCGATAGCGGGAGAAGTTTGTACGAGCAGTACTTC.